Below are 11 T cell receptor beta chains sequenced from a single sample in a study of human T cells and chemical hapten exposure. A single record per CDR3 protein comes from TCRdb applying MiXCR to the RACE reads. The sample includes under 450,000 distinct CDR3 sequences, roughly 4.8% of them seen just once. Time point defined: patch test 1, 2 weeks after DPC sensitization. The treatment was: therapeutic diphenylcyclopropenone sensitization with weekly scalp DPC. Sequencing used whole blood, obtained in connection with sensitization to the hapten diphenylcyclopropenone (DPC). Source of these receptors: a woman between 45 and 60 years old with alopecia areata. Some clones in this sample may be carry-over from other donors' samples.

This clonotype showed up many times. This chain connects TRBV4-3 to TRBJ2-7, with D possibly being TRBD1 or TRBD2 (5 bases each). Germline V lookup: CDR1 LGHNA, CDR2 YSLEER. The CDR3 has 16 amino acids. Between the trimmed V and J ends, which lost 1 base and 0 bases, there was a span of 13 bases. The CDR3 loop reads CASSQVWDPGSYEQYF. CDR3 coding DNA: TGCGCCAGCAGCCAAGTGTGGGACCCCGGCTCCTACGAGCAGTACTTC.

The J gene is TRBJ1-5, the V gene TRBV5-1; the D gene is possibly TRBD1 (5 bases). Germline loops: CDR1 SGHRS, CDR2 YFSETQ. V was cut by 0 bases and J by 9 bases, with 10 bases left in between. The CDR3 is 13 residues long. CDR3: CASSLAGGTPQHF. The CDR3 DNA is TGCGCCAGCAGCTTGGCGGGGGGTACGCCCCAGCATTTT. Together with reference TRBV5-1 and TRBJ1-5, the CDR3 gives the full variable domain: KAGVTQTPRYLIKTRGQQVTLSCSPISGHRSVSWYQQTPGQGLQFLFEYFSETQRNKGNFPGRFSGRQFSNSRSEMNVSTLELGDSALYLCASSLAGGTPQHFGDGTRLSIL.

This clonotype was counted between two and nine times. The CDR3 spells CASSFGDFSTDTQYF. In DNA, the CDR3 is TGTGCCAGCAGCTTCGGTGACTTCTCCACAGATACGCAGTATTTT. V gene TRBV11-1 combines with J gene TRBJ2-3, with no clear D. Trimming stripped 3 bases from V and 2 bases from J, with 12 bases between. CDR1 and CDR2 from the germline V gene are SGHAT and FQDESV (reference sequence). This CDR3 contains 15 residues. The entire variable domain, with the rest obtained from reference TRBV11-1 and TRBJ2-3, is as follows: EAEVAQSPRYKITEKSQAVAFWCDPISGHATLYWYRQILGQGPELLVQFQDESVVDDSQLPKDRFSAERLKGVDSTLKIQPAELGDSAMYLCASSFGDFSTDTQYFGPGTRLTVL.

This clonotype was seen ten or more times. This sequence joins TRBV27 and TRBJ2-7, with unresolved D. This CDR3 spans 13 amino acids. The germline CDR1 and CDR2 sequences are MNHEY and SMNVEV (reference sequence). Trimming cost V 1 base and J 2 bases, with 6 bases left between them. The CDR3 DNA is TGTGCCAGCAGTTTATTCAGTACCTACGAGCAGTACTTC. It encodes CASSLFSTYEQYF.

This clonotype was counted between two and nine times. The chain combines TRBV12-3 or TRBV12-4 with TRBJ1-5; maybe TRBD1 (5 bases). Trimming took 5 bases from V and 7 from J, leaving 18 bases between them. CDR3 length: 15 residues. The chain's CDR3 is CASSPIGGSGQPQHF. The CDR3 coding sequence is TGTGCCAGCAGTCCGATTGGGGGATCTGGGCAGCCCCAGCATTTT.

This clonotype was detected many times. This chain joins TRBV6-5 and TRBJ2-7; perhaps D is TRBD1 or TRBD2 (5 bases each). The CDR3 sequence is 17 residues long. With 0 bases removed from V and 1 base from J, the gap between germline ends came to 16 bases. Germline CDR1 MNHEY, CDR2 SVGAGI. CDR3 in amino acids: CASSYSTPGRASYEQYF. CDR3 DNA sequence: TGTGCCAGCAGTTACTCGACCCCGGGACGGGCATCCTACGAGCAGTACTTC.

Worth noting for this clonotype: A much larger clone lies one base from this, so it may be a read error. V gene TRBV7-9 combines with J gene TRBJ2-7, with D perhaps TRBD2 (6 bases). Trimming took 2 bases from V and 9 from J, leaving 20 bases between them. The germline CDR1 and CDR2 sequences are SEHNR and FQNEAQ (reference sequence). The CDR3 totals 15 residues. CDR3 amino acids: CASSLRPGGGDVQYF. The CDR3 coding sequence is TGTGCCAGCAGCTTAAGGCCCGGTGGAGGGGACGTGCAGTACTTC.

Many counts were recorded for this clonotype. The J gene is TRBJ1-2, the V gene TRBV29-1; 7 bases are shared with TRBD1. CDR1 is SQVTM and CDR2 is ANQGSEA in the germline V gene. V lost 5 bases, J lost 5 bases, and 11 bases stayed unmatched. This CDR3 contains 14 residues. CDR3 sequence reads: CSVPQGQNMYGYTF. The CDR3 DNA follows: TGCAGCGTTCCACAGGGGCAAAACATGTATGGCTACACCTTC. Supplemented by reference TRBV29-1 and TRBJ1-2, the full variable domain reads SAVISQKPSRDICQRGTSLTIQCQVDSQVTMMFWYRQQPGQSLTLIATANQGSEATYESGFVIDKFPISRPNLTFSTLTVSNMSPEDSSIYLCSVPQGQNMYGYTFGSGTRLTVV.

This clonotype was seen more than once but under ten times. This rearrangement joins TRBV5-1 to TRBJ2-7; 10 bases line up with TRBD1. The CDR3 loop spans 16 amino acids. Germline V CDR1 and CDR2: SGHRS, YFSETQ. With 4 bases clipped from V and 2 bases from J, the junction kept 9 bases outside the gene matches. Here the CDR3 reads CASSELRTGGPYEQYF. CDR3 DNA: TGCGCCAGCAGCGAACTAAGGACAGGGGGTCCCTACGAGCAGTACTTC.

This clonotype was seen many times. CDR3 in DNA: TGTGCCAGGACCACAGATACGCAGTATTTT. This codes for CARTTDTQYF. The chain has TRBV7-2 and TRBJ2-3; D not certain. Per the germline V gene, CDR1 is SGHTA and CDR2 is FQGNSA. The germline V and J ends were trimmed by 9 bases and 2 bases, with 3 bases remaining between them. This CDR3 contains 10 residues.

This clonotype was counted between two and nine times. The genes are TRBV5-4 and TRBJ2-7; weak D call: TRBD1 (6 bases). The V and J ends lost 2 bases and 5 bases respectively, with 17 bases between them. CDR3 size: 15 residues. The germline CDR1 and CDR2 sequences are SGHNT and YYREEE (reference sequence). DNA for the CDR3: TGTGCCAGCAGCTTTGATCCAGGGGCCGGGGACGAGCAGTACTTC. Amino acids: CASSFDPGAGDEQYF.